The following is a T cell receptor beta chain sequence with its context. Antigen: not known. The data stem from a study of cytomegalovirus exposure and HLA in healthy donors. The PCR was carried out with 60 Vbeta primers and 13 Jbeta primers. TCRdb's table, derived via immunoSEQ multiplex PCR, lists solely in-frame clones and lacks some. Among roughly 130,000 clones listed, 73% were seen once. Study-level results: Certain sequence variants were highly shared and formed a cluster, and this cluster was likely a sequencing artifact. Many donors carried some public TCRs, although rarity characterized most TCR sequences.

Sequences were obtained from PBMCs. The TCR was taken from a woman in her 40s in good health and CMV-seropositive.

Here the CDR3 reads CASSPRGGNTEAFF. The CDR3 DNA is TGTGCCAGCAGCCCCCGAGGGGGGAACACTGAAGCTTTCTTT. The chain employs TRBV7-3 and TRBJ1-1, with D tentatively TRBD1 (6 bases). V was cut by 5 bases and J by 1 base, with 11 bases left in between. Germline loops: CDR1 SGHTA, CDR2 FQGTGA. CDR3 length equals 14 residues.